The entry below gives a single TCR beta chain sequence along with its context. Its cognate antigen is unknown. The record originates from a study of T cells after yellow fever vaccination. Points from the study as a whole: Weaker overall, the secondary response nonetheless peaked faster (day 5 versus 15).

A single record per CDR3 protein comes from TCRdb applying MiXCR to the 5' RACE reads. Found here are a few hundred thousand distinct CDR3 sequences, 15% to 20% of them singletons; the top ten hold over 15%. The sequenced sample was PBMCs, obtained before the yellow fever booster vaccination. The TCR was taken from a man younger than 35 who received the YFV17D yellow fever vaccine.

This CDR3 reads CSADDREAEAFF. In nucleotides, the CDR3 is TGCAGTGCTGATGACAGGGAAGCTGAAGCTTTCTTT. The chain employs TRBV20-1 and TRBJ1-1, with TRBD1 identical over 7 bases. The ends lost 5 bases at V and 6 bases at J; junction bases unmatched: 6. Germline CDR1 and CDR2: DFQATT and SNEGSKA (reference sequence). CDR3 length: 12 amino acids.